This T cell receptor (beta chain) is from a study of TIL therapy for anti-PD-1-resistant metastatic lung cancer. About the research overall: Progressing patients received lymphodepletion, expanded TIL infusion and IL-2. Tumors carried a median about 1.5 non-synonymous mutations per megabase.

As to time point: pre-treatment sample, taken before nivolumab and TIL therapy. Adults with stage 4 NSCLC were enrolled in a phase I trial. The libraries were made with immunoSEQ v3. Clones were sequenced by immunoSEQ multiplex PCR, and TCRdb holds only the in-frame ones, with some missing. The table shows more than 45,000 clones, with 80% to 90% occurring only once. The CDR3 is 17 amino acids. V gave up 0 bases and J gave up 0 bases; unmatched junction bases: 2. Germline values: CDR1 SGDLS, CDR2 YYNGEE. This TCR was sampled from a person aged 25 to 79 with non-small cell lung cancer. Here the sequenced sample was blood, taken at baseline. The genes are TRBV9 and TRBJ2-1; 11 bases match TRBD2. The CDR3 region is CASSVDGLAGSYNEQFF. CDR3 DNA: TGTGCCAGCAGCGTAGATGGACTAGCGGGCTCCTACAATGAGCAGTTCTTC.